There are a few counts of the clone carrying this T cell receptor (beta chain). This sample is drawn from a study of blood T cells in healthy people across ages. A J-beta primer mix and a sample-barcoded 5' primer were used in a second PCR of roughly 7 to 12 cycles. MiXCR, run by TCRdb on the 5' RACE reads, gives a single entry per CDR3 protein. Of 1 million to 1.2 million distinct CDR3 sequences listed, about two fifths were seen once; the top ten hold 10% to 15%. CDR1 and CDR2 from the germline V gene are SQVTM and ANQGSEA. This CDR3 is built from 10 residues. V was pared by 5 bases and J by 7 bases, with 6 bases between.

The sequenced sample consisted of blood. This receptor was taken from a young man in good health. This sequence joins TRBV29-1 and TRBJ2-1; D unclear. The CDR3 coding sequence is TGCAGCGTTCGCCGGAATGAGCAGTTCTTC. Its protein is CSVRRNEQFF.